These 9 T cell receptor beta chains were all obtained from the same sample, sequenced in a study of blood T cells in healthy people across ages. Primers used in a second PCR of about 7 to 12 cycles were a sample-barcoded 5' primer and a J-beta primer mix. MiXCR, applied by TCRdb to the 5' RACE reads, yields one record per CDR3 protein. The table lists around 940,000 distinct CDR3 sequences, roughly 50% of them singletons. Input material: blood. The receptors were sampled from a woman in her sixties in good health.

J is TRBJ1-2 and V is TRBV4-1; D remains ambiguous. Trimming took off 5 bases at V and 8 bases at J, with 21 bases between the two ends. CDR3 length: 15 amino acids. CDR1 and CDR2 (germline): MGHRA, YSYEKL. The CDR3 loop reads CASSKADREGSGYTF. The CDR3 nucleotides are TGCGCCAGCAGCAAAGCCGACCGCGAAGGTAGCGGCTACACCTTC.

CDR3 DNA: TGTGCCAGCAGCTTGGGGACAAAACACTACGAGCAGTACTTC. Protein product: CASSLGTKHYEQYF. The chain uses TRBV5-5 and TRBJ2-4, with a weak D call TRBD1 (5 bases). TRBJ2-7 matches the DNA end more closely, so the J call is doubtful. Germline lookup yields CDR1 SGHKS and CDR2 YYEKEE (reference sequence). CDR3 length: 14 residues.

The chain is built from TRBV6-6 and TRBJ2-7; D remains unclear. The J call may be in error: the DNA end matches TRBJ2-5 better. This CDR3 is built from 14 residues. Germline V gene data show CDR1 as MNHNY and CDR2 as SVGAGI (reference sequence). The CDR3 loop reads CASSLLLWRETQYF. The CDR3 DNA reads as TGTGCCAGCAGTTTGCTGTTGTGGCGAGAGACCCAGTACTTC.

The count of this clonotype is one. The rearrangement links TRBV28 to TRBJ2-3; the D gene is possibly TRBD2 (5 bases). V lost 2 bases, J lost 6 bases, and 15 bases lay in between. There are 15 residues in the CDR3. In germline, CDR1 is MDHEN, CDR2 SYDVKM. The CDR3 DNA sequence: TGTGCCAGCAGTTTACGGGATGGAGTAGCTGATACGCAGTATTTT. The encoded protein is CASSLRDGVADTQYF.

V and J are TRBV20-1 and TRBJ2-1, with TRBD2 as a possible D gene (6 bases). Trimming cost V 1 base and J 6 bases, with 16 bases left between them. The germline gives CDR1 DFQATT, CDR2 SNEGSKA (reference sequence). CDR3 length: 15 residues. CDR3 region: CSARGGGGGRNEQFF. The CDR3 region has the DNA TGCAGTGCTAGAGGGGGTGGGGGAGGTCGCAATGAGCAGTTCTTC.

The chain recombines TRBV6-4 with TRBJ2-7; D remains unclear. CDR3 length: 14 amino acids. The germline gives CDR1 MRHNA, CDR2 SNTAGT. V was cut by 2 bases and J by 3 bases, with 11 bases left in between. CDR3 loop: CASSDRRQDYEQYF. Written as DNA, the CDR3 is TGTGCCAGCAGTGACAGGCGGCAGGACTACGAGCAGTACTTC.

This chain links TRBV9 with TRBJ2-6; no reliable D call. Germline CDR1 and CDR2: SGDLS and YYNGEE. CDR3 length: 17 amino acids. V was cut by 0 bases and J by 2 bases, with 12 bases left in between. The CDR3 loop reads CASSVVALPTGANVLTF. The CDR3 DNA is TGTGCCAGCAGCGTAGTAGCTCTTCCCACTGGGGCCAACGTCCTGACTTTC.

J is TRBJ1-1 and V is TRBV29-1; D not resolved. The germline V gene encodes CDR1 SQVTM and CDR2 ANQGSEA. The germline V and J ends were trimmed by 4 bases and 6 bases, with 15 bases remaining between them. The CDR3 is made up of 13 amino acids. The chain's CDR3 is CSVAPGYIAEAFF. The CDR3 DNA reads as TGCAGCGTTGCCCCGGGCTACATAGCTGAAGCTTTCTTT. The variable domain in full, completed from reference TRBV29-1 and TRBJ1-1, reads SAVISQKPSRDICQRGTSLTIQCQVDSQVTMMFWYRQQPGQSLTLIATANQGSEATYESGFVIDKFPISRPNLTFSTLTVSNMSPEDSSIYLCSVAPGYIAEAFFGQGTRLTVV.

The chain recombines TRBV20-1 with TRBJ2-7; no definite D call. CDR3 length equals 13 residues. Germline V gene lookup returns CDR1 DFQATT and CDR2 SNEGSKA (reference sequence). Trimming shortened V by 0 bases and J by 3 bases, and 9 bases separated the two germline ends. The DNA of the CDR3 is TGCAGTGCTAGAGATCGGCACGACTACGAGCAGTACTTC. This gives the protein CSARDRHDYEQYF.